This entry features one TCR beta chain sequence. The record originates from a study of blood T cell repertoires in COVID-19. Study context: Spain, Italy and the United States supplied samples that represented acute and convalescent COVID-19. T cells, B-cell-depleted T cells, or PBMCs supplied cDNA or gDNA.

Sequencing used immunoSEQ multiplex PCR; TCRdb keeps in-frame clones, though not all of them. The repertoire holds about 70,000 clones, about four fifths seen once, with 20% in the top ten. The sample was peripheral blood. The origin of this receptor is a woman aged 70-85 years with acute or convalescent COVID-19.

DNA of the CDR3: TGTGCTCGATTACTACAGGGGCACACCGGGGAGCTGTTTTTT. Residues: CARLLQGHTGELFF. The gene calls are TRBV30 and TRBJ2-2; the match to TRBD1 covers 7 bases. The CDR3 loop spans 14 amino acids. Per germline, CDR1 GTSNPN and CDR2 SVGIG (reference sequence). Complete variable domain (other parts from reference TRBV30 and TRBJ2-2): SQTIHQWPATLVQPVGSPLSLECTVEGTSNPNLYWYRQAAGRGLQLLFYSVGIGQISSEVPQNLSASRPQDRQFILSSKKLLLSDSGFYLCARLLQGHTGELFFGEGSRLTVL.